This TCR beta chain was identified during a study of CD8+ T cells in alopecia areata. The sequencing template was cDNA reverse transcribed from extracted RNA. The data were produced by immunoSEQ multiplex PCR, yet TCRdb's version contains in-frame clones alone and is incomplete. Here the sample spans around 200,000 clones, about three fifths being singletons. The germline V and J ends were trimmed by 2 bases and 1 base, with 11 bases remaining between them. The germline V gene encodes CDR1 MNHEY and CDR2 SVGAGI. The CDR3 length is 15 residues. On this clone itself: What it binds is not known.

Study-level results: In scalp samples, resident alphabeta T cells of normal skin are also sequenced.

The treatment was: oral pan-JAK inhibitor, 5-10 mg twice daily. This receptor was obtained from a human donor with alopecia areata. The sequencing here drew on CD8+ T cells sorted from blood, taken at week 24, from a patient treated with tofacitinib. This rearrangement joins TRBV6-5 to TRBJ1-1; tentatively, D is TRBD1 (6 bases). The CDR3 region is CASSYARGKNTEAFF. CDR3 in DNA: TGTGCCAGCAGTTACGCGAGGGGGAAGAACACTGAAGCTTTCTTT.